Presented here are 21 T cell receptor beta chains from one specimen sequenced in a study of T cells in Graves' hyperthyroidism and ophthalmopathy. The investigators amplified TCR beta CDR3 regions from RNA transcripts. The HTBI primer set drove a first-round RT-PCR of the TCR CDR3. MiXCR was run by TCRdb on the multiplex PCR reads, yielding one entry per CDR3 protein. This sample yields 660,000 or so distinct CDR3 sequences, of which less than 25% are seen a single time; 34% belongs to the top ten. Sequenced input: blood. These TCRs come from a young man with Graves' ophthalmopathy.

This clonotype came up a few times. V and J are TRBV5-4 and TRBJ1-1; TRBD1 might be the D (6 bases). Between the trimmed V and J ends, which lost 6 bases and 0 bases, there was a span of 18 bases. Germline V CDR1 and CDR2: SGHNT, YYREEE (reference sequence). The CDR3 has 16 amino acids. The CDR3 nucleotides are TGTGCCAGCACGAAGGGACTAGGACAGATGAACACTGAAGCTTTCTTT. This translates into CASTKGLGQMNTEAFF.

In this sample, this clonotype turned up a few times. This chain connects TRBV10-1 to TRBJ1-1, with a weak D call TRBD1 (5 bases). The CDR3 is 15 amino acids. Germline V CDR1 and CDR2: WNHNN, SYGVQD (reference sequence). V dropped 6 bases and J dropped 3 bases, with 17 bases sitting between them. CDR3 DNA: TGCGCCAGCAGCCCGACCGGGACGATGGACACTGAAGCTTTCTTT. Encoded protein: CASSPTGTMDTEAFF.

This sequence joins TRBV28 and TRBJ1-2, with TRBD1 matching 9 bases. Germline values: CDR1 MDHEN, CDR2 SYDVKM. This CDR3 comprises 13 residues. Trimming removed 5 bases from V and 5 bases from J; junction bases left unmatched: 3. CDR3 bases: TGTGCCAGCAGTAACGACAGGGGGTATGGCTACACCTTC. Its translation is CASSNDRGYGYTF.

The CDR3 DNA follows: TGCAGTGGGGGAGGGACCATGAACACTGAAGCTTTCTTT. Its translation is CSGGGTMNTEAFF. V and J are TRBV20-1 and TRBJ1-1; D is perhaps TRBD1 (5 bases). The CDR3 contains 13 residues. V was pared by 7 bases and J by 0 bases, with 12 bases between. In germline, CDR1 is DFQATT, CDR2 SNEGSKA (reference sequence).

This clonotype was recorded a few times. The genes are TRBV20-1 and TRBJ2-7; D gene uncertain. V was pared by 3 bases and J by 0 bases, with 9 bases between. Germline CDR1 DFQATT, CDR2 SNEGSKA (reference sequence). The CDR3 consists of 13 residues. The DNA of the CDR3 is TGCAGTGCTAGTGGGGATGTCTCCTACGAGCAGTACTTC. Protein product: CSASGDVSYEQYF.

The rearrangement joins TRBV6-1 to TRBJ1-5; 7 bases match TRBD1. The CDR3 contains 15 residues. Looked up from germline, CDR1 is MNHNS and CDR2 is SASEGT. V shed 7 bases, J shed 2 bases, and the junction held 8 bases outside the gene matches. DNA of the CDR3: TGTGCCAGCACCAGGGACAGTTCGGGCAATCAGCCCCAGCATTTT. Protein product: CASTRDSSGNQPQHF.

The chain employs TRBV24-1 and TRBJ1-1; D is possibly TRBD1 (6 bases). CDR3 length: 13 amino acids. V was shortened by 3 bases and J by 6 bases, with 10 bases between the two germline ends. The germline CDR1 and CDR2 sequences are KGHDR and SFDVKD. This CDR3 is CATSDPQGSEAFF. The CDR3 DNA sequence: TGTGCCACCAGTGATCCACAGGGCTCTGAAGCTTTCTTT.

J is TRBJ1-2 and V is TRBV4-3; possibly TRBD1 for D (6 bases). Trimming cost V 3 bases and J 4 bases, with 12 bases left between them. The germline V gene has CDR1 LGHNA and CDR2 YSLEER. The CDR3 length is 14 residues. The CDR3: CASSHYEGVYGYTF. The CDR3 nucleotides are TGCGCCAGCAGCCACTATGAGGGGGTCTATGGCTACACCTTC.

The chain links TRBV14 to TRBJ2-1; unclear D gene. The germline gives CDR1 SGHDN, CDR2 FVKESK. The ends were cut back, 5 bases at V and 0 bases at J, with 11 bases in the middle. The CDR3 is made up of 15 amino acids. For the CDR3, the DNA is TGTGCCAGCAGCGGTCGCCCGAGCTCCTACAATGAGCAGTTCTTC. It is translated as CASSGRPSSYNEQFF. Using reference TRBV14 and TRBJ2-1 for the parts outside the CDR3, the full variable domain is EAGVTQFPSHSVIEKGQTVTLRCDPISGHDNLYWYRRVMGKEIKFLLHFVKESKQDESGMPNNRFLAERTGGTYSTLKVQPAELEDSGVYFCASSGRPSSYNEQFFGPGTRLTVL.

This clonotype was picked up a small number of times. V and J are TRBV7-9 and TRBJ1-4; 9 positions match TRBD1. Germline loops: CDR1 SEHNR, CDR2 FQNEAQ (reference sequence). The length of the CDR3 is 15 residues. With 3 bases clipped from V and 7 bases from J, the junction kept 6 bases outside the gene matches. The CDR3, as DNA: TGTGCCAGCAGCTTCGGACAGGGGTCGGGTGAAAAACTGTTTTTT. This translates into CASSFGQGSGEKLFF.

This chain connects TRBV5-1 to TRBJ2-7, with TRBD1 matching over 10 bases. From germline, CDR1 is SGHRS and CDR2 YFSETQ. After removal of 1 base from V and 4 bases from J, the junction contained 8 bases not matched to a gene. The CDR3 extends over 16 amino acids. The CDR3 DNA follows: TGCGCCAGCAGCTTGACGACAGGGGGCATCGGATACGAGCAGTACTTC. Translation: CASSLTTGGIGYEQYF. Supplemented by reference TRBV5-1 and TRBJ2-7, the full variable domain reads KAGVTQTPRYLIKTRGQQVTLSCSPISGHRSVSWYQQTPGQGLQFLFEYFSETQRNKGNFPGRFSGRQFSNSRSEMNVSTLELGDSALYLCASSLTTGGIGYEQYFGPGTRLTVT.

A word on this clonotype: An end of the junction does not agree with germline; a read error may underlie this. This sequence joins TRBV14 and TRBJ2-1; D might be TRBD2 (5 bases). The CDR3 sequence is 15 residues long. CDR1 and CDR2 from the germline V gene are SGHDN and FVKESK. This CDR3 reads CASSEGANSYNEQFF. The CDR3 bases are TGCGCCAGCAGTGAGGGAGCTAACTCCTACAATGAGCAGTTCTTC.

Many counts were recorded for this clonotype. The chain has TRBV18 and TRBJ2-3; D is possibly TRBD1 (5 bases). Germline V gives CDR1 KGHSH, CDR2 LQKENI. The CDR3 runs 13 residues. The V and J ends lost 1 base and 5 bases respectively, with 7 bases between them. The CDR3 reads CASSPRQQDTQYF. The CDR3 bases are TGTGCCAGCTCACCACGACAGCAAGATACGCAGTATTTT.

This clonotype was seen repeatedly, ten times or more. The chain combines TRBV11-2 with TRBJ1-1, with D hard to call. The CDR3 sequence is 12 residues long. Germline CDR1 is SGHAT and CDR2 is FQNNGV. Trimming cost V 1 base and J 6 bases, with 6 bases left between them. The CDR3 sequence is CASSLGKPEAFF. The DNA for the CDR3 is TGTGCCAGCAGCTTAGGGAAGCCTGAAGCTTTCTTT.

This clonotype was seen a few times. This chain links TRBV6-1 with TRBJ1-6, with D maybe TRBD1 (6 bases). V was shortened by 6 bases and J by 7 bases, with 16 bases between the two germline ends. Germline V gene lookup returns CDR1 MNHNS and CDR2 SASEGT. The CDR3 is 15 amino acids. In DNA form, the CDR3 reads TGTGCCAGCAGCGACCCGGGGGCAGTGAATTCACCCCTCCACTTT. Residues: CASSDPGAVNSPLHF.

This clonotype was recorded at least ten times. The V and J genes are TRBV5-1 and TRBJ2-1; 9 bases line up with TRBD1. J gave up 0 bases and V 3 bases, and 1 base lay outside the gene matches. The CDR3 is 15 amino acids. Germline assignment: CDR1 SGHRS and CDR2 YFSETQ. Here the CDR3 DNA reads TGCGCCAGCAGCTGGGACAGGGTCTCCTACAATGAGCAGTTCTTC. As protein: CASSWDRVSYNEQFF.

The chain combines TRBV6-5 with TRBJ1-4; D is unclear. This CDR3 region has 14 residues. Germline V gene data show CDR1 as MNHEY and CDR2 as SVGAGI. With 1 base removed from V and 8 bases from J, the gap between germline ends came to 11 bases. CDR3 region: CASSYLAGGEKLFF. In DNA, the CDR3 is TGTGCCAGCAGTTACTTGGCGGGTGGGGAAAAACTGTTTTTT.

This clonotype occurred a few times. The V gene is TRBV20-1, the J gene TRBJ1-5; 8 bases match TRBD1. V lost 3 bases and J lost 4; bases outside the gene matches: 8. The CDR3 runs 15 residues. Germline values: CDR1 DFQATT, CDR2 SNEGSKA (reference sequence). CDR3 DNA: TGCAGTGCTAGGCCGACAGGGGTTCTGAATCAGCCCCAGCATTTT. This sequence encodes CSARPTGVLNQPQHF.

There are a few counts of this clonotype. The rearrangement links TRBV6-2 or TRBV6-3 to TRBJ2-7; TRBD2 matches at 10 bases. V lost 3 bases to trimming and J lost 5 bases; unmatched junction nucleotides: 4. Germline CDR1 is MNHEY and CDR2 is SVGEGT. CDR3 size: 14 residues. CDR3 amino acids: CASSYPSGSDEQYF. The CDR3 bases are TGTGCCAGCAGTTATCCTAGCGGGAGCGACGAGCAGTACTTC.

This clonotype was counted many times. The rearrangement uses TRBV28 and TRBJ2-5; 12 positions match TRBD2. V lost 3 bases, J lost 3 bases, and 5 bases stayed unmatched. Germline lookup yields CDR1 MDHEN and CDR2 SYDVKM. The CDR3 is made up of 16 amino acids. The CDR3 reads CASSFPTSGSEETQYF. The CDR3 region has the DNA TGTGCCAGCAGTTTTCCGACTAGCGGGAGTGAAGAGACCCAGTACTTC.

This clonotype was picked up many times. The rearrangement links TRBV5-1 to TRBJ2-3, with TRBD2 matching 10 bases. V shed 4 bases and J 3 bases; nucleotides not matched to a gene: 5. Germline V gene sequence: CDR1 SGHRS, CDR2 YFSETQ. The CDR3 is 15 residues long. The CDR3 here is CASSQIAGGTDTQYF. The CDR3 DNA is TGCGCCAGCAGCCAAATAGCGGGAGGAACAGATACGCAGTATTTT. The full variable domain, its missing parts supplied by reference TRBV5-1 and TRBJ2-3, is KAGVTQTPRYLIKTRGQQVTLSCSPISGHRSVSWYQQTPGQGLQFLFEYFSETQRNKGNFPGRFSGRQFSNSRSEMNVSTLELGDSALYLCASSQIAGGTDTQYFGPGTRLTVL.